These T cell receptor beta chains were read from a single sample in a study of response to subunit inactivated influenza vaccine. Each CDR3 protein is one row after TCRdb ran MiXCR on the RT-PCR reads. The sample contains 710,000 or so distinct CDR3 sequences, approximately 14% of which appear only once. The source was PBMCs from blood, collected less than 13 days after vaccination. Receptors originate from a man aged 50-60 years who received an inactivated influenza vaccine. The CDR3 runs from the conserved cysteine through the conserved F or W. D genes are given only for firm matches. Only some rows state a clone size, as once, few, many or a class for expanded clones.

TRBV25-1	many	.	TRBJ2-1	TGTGCCAGCAGTGACGGTAGCGAGGACAATGAGCAGTTCTTC	CASSDGSEDNEQFF
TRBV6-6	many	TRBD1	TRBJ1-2	TGTGCCAGCAGCGGGACAGCCAACTATGGCTACACCTTC	CASSGTANYGYTF
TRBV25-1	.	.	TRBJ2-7	TGTGCCAGCAGTGATTTAGTCTACGAGCAGTACTTC	CASSDLVYEQYF
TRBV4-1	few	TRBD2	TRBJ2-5	TGCGCCAGCAGCCAAGAATGGCCCCCCTCAGAGCGGGGGGCCCGGTACCAAGAGACCCAGTACTTC	CASSQEWPPSERGARYQETQYF
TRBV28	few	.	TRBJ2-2	TGTGCCAGCGCCCCGAGTGGGCCGGGCACCGGGGAGCTGTTTTTT	CASAPSGPGTGELFF
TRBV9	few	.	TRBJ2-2	TGTGCCAGCAGCGGGGCAGGGAACACCGGGGAGCTGTTTTTT	CASSGAGNTGELFF
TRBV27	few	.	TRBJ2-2	TGTGCCAGCAGAACCGGCACAACGAACACCGGGGAGCTGTTTTTT	CASRTGTTNTGELFF
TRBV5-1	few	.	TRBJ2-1	TGCGCCAGCAGCATACGAAGGGGCCTCTCCTACAATGAGCAGTTCTTC	CASSIRRGLSYNEQFF
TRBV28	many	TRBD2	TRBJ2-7	TGTGCCAGCGGGACTAGCGGCTACGAGCAGTACTTC	CASGTSGYEQYF
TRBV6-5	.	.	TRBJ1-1	TGTGCCAGCAGTTACTCAGCCAGCACTGAAGCTTTCTTT	CASSYSASTEAFF
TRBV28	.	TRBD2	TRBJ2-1	TGTGCCAGCAGCGGGACTAGCGCGACTGGCAGCTCCTACAATGAGCAGTTCTTC	CASSGTSATGSSYNEQFF
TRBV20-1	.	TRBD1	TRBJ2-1	TGCAGTGCTAGCCGGGACAGCTCCTACAATGAGCAGTTCTTC	CSASRDSSYNEQFF
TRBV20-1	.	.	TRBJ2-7	TGCAGTGCTAAGGACAGATATTACGAGCAGTACTTC	CSAKDRYYEQYF
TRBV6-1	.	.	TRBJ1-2	TGTGCCAGCAGTGAAGCCAACTACGTCTATGGCTACACCTTC	CASSEANYVYGYTF
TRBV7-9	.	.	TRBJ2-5	TGTGCCAGCAGCCCCCCCGGGACTGGGATTAGTAAAGAGACCCAGTACTTC	CASSPPGTGISKETQYF
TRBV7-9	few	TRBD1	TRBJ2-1	TGTGCCAGCAGCCCGGGACAGGCTAATGAGCAGTTCTTC	CASSPGQANEQFF
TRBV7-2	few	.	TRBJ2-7	TGTGCCAGCAGCTTAAGTAGTTACGGACGCTCCTACGAGCAGTACTTC	CASSLSSYGRSYEQYF
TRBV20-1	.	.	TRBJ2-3	TGCAGTGCTAGTTCGACAGTGATCACAGATACGCAGTATTTT	CSASSTVITDTQYF
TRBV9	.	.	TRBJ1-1	TGTGCCAGCAGCGCGGGCCGCCACAGGAACACTGAAGCTTTCTTT	CASSAGRHRNTEAFF
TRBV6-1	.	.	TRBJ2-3	TGTGCCACCAGCCCGGCGGGGGCTTACACAGATACGCAGTATTTT	CATSPAGAYTDTQYF
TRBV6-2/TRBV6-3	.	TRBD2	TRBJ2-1	TGTGCCAGCAGTTCAATTCCCCGGGGGGGTTACAATGAGCAGTTCTTC	CASSSIPRGGYNEQFF
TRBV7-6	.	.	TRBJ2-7	TGTGCCAGCAGCGCTACTGAAAAAGTCTACGAGCAGTACTTC	CASSATEKVYEQYF
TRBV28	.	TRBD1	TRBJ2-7	TGTGCCAGCAGTTTACCGGGACAGGGGTCTTTCGAGCAGTACTTC	CASSLPGQGSFEQYF
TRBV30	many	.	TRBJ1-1	TGTGCCTGGGGGACGGTAAACACTGAAGCTTTCTTT	CAWGTVNTEAFF
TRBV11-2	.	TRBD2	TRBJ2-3	TGTGCCAGCAGCTTAGCGGGAGGGCCTCGAGAAGATACGCAGTATTTT	CASSLAGGPREDTQYF
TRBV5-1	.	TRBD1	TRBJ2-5	TGCGCCAGCAGCCCGACAGGGAACGAAGAGACCCAGTACTTC	CASSPTGNEETQYF
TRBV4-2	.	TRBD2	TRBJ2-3	TGTGCCAGCAGCCAAATAGCGGGGGCCGATGAGGATACGCAGTATTTT	CASSQIAGADEDTQYF
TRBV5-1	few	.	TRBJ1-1	TGCGCCAGCAACCTGGCCCAGCCGAGGAGGACTGAAGCTTTCTTT	CASNLAQPRRTEAFF
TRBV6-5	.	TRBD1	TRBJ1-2	TGTGCCAGCTCCGACAGGGGAGACGGCTACACCTTC	CASSDRGDGYTF
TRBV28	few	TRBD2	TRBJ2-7	TGTGCCAGCAGTTTAGAGTTCCCGGAACTAGCGGGGGAGCAGTACTTC	CASSLEFPELAGEQYF
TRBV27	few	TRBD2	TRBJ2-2	TGTGCCAGCAGTAGATTAGCGGGAGGGAACACCGGGGAGCTGTTTTTT	CASSRLAGGNTGELFF
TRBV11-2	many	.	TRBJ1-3	TGTGCCAGCAGCTTAGAAGCTGGCAGTGGAAACACCATATATTTT	CASSLEAGSGNTIYF
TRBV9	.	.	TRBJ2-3	TGTGCCAGCAGCGTAGAACGGGGCCTCACAGATACGCAGTATTTT	CASSVERGLTDTQYF
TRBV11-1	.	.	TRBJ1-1	TGTGCCAGCAGCTTAGATGGGGCCGCTCCTACCCCTATGAACACTGAAGCTTTCTTT	CASSLDGAAPTPMNTEAFF
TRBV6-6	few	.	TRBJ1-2	TGTGCCAGCAATGAGGGAAACTATGGCTACACCTTC	CASNEGNYGYTF